What follows is one T cell receptor beta chain and its context. This clonotype appeared many times. Its antigen remains undetermined. Base qualities are not provided; no much larger clone lies one nucleotide away. Library prep was done by PCR. Sequencing relied on an Illumina HiSeq 2500. To normalize quantification of the TCRbeta repertoire, the TCR libraries were built with molecular barcoding that relied on unique molecular identifiers. In TCRdb, the public reads were trimmed at Q25 with fastp and aligned with MiXCR, with productive beta chains retained. Each entry merges the rows of one CDR3 protein and shows their most common DNA and genes. This sample has a few hundred thousand distinct CDR3 sequences in its table, and 9.7% of those were observed once. The top ten clones comprise 5.1% of the sample. The record originates from a study of T-cell reconstitution after alpha-beta-depleted transplantation in children (dated by TCRdb to the mid-2010s). Regarding the study in general: Using TCR repertoire profiling, the study quantitatively followed how T-cell immune reconstitution unfolded in children after TCRalphabeta/CD19-depleted allogeneic hematopoietic cell transplantation.

CDR1 is given as SGHTA and CDR2 as FQGNSA, both from the germline V gene. Trimming at the junction amounts to 4 bases on V and 5 bases on J, and the germline ends lie 12 bases apart. The CDR3 sequence holds 13 residues, the cysteine and phenylalanine included. Only the CDR3 part of the read is kept: 39 bases, read in frame from the first base. The receptor was isolated from a human donor who donated a stem cell graft to a child with SCID. The chain employs TRBV7-2 and TRBJ2-7; the D gene remains uncertain. Sequenced material: PBMCs from the stem cell graft donor, taken from the stem cell graft. Here the CDR3 is given as CASSSSVGNEQYF. The nucleotide sequence reads TGTGCCAGCAGCTCGAGCGTGGGCAACGAGCAGTACTTC. Extended through the reference TRBV7-2 and TRBJ2-7 proteins, this CDR3 yields the full variable domain: GAGVSQSPSNKVTEKGKDVELRCDPISGHTALYWYRQSLGQGLEFLIYFQGNSAPDKSGLPSDRFSAERTGGSVSTLTIQRTQQEDSAVYLCASSSSVGNEQYFGPGTRLTVT.